The rows below give T cell receptor beta chains drawn from one sample of a study of T-cell memory formation after mild COVID-19. TCRdb reprocessed the 5' RACE reads with MiXCR, giving one entry per CDR3 protein. The repertoire includes hundreds of thousands of distinct CDR3 sequences, less than 25% of them detected once, and under 25% sits in the top ten. Material for sequencing was PBMCs or a T cell subset sorted from them (not recorded which). These receptors came from a man between 18 and 35 years old who had mild COVID-19 (a few samples of this study predate the infection). Cell type and time point are not known. Both conserved end residues are part of each CDR3. D genes are given only for firm matches. Clone size is shown for a subset of rows, as once, few, many or a class of expanded clone.

v_call	clone_size	j_call	d_call	cdr3_aa	cdr3_nt
TRBV27	few	TRBJ2-1	NA	CASSPNTGSSYNEQFF	TGTGCCAGCAGTCCGAATACAGGGAGCTCCTACAATGAGCAGTTCTTC
TRBV20-1	few	TRBJ2-1	NA	CSAPETGYNEQFF	TGCAGTGCGCCAGAGACTGGATACAATGAGCAGTTCTTC
TRBV7-9	NA	TRBJ2-1	NA	CASSPAWEQFF	TGTGCCAGCAGCCCAGCCTGGGAGCAGTTCTTC
TRBV7-2	NA	TRBJ1-1	NA	CASSLVMSRVRAFF	TGTGCCAGCAGCTTAGTGATGAGCCGCGTCAGAGCTTTCTTT
TRBV18	few	TRBJ1-4	NA	CASSPPPAREKLFF	TGTGCCAGCTCACCACCTCCAGCTCGGGAAAAACTGTTTTTT
TRBV7-2	NA	TRBJ2-3	TRBD1	CASSLDRELTDTQYF	TGTGCCAGCAGCCTGGACAGGGAGCTCACAGATACGCAGTATTTT
TRBV19	NA	TRBJ1-6	NA	CAPEGSPAESEAPLHF	TGTGCCCCTGAAGGGTCCCCGGCCGAGAGCGAGGCACCCCTCCACTTT
TRBV4-2	few	TRBJ2-5	NA	CASSLRDTRQETQYF	TGTGCCAGCAGCTTACGGGACACCCGCCAAGAGACCCAGTACTTC
TRBV7-9	NA	TRBJ2-3	TRBD2	CASTVLAGGATDTQYF	TGTGCCAGCACCGTTCTAGCCGGGGGGGCGACAGATACGCAGTATTTT
TRBV12-3/TRBV12-4	few	TRBJ2-5	TRBD1	CASWTGSIGETQYF	TGTGCCAGCTGGACAGGGTCCATAGGGGAGACCCAGTACTTC
TRBV7-9	few	TRBJ1-2	NA	CASSPDGYSGYTF	TGTGCCAGCAGCCCCGATGGATACTCTGGCTACACCTTC
TRBV4-1	NA	TRBJ2-2	NA	CASSQPQGGKRTGELFF	TGCGCCAGCAGCCAACCCCAGGGGGGGAAACGTACCGGGGAGCTGTTTTTT
TRBV12-3/TRBV12-4	many	TRBJ2-5	TRBD1	CASRTGVVAETQYF	TGTGCCAGCCGTACAGGGGTAGTAGCAGAGACCCAGTACTTC
TRBV4-1	few	TRBJ1-1	NA	CASGRGGLNTEAFF	TGCGCCAGCGGACGAGGGGGGTTGAACACTGAAGCTTTCTTT
TRBV7-3	NA	TRBJ2-2	NA	CASSPGVAGELFF	TGTGCCAGCAGCCCCGGAGTGGCCGGGGAGCTGTTTTTT
TRBV20-1	few	TRBJ2-1	TRBD1	CSASPDRPNEQFF	TGCAGTGCTAGCCCGGACAGGCCCAATGAGCAGTTCTTC
TRBV12-3/TRBV12-4	NA	TRBJ1-2	TRBD1	CASSLYTGVERGYTF	TGTGCCAGCAGTTTATACACAGGGGTGGAGCGGGGCTACACCTTC
TRBV12-3/TRBV12-4	many	TRBJ2-3	NA	CASRAGHGTQYF	TGTGCCAGCAGGGCAGGGCACGGTACGCAGTATTTT
TRBV6-5	NA	TRBJ2-5	NA	CASSRQPWETQYF	TGTGCCAGCAGCCGACAGCCCTGGGAGACCCAGTACTTC
TRBV20-1	NA	TRBJ2-1	TRBD2	CSARMGTGGSLGEQFF	TGCAGTGCTAGGATGGGGACGGGGGGTTCACTTGGGGAGCAGTTCTTC
TRBV4-1	many	TRBJ1-5	NA	CASSQGPSLFEPQHF	TGCGCCAGCAGCCAAGGGCCTAGCCTCTTCGAGCCCCAGCATTTT
TRBV7-3	NA	TRBJ2-1	TRBD2	CASRPPPGTSVEQFF	TGTGCCAGCAGACCCCCGCCCGGGACTAGCGTTGAGCAGTTCTTC
TRBV2	NA	TRBJ2-4	NA	CASSGPEIAKNIQYF	TGTGCCAGCAGTGGGCCGGAGATAGCCAAAAACATTCAGTACTTC
TRBV12-3/TRBV12-4	few	TRBJ2-2	NA	CASSLQVHTGELFF	TGTGCCAGCAGTTTGCAGGTCCACACCGGGGAGCTGTTTTTT
TRBV4-1	NA	TRBJ1-6	NA	CASSQDSRGNSPLHF	TGCGCCAGCAGCCAAGATTCCAGGGGTAATTCACCCCTCCACTTT
TRBV9	few	TRBJ2-1	TRBD2	CASSVEAGLSYNEQFF	TGTGCCAGCAGCGTAGAAGCGGGACTCTCCTACAATGAGCAGTTCTTC
TRBV6-5	NA	TRBJ1-6	NA	CASSPRGLGNSPLHF	TGTGCCAGCAGCCCCCGTGGCCTCGGTAATTCACCCCTCCACTTT
TRBV4-3	NA	TRBJ1-1	TRBD1	CASSQGSGTDLNTEAFF	TGCGCCAGCAGCCAAGGCTCCGGGACAGATTTGAACACTGAAGCTTTCTTT
TRBV18	few	TRBJ1-1	NA	CASSGYISEAFF	TGTGCCAGCTCAGGGTACATCTCTGAAGCTTTCTTT
TRBV4-3	NA	TRBJ2-5	NA	CASSQDLGGGFETQYF	TGCGCCAGCAGCCAAGATCTGGGAGGGGGCTTTGAGACCCAGTACTTC
TRBV20-1	few	TRBJ1-2	NA	CSAIGASYGYTF	TGCAGTGCTATCGGGGCTAGCTATGGCTACACCTTC
TRBV4-1	few	TRBJ2-5	TRBD1	CASSLRVDRGETQYF	TGCGCCAGCAGCCTTAGAGTGGACAGGGGTGAGACCCAGTACTTC
TRBV14	few	TRBJ2-1	NA	CASSQGSFYNEQFF	TGTGCCAGCAGCCAGGGGTCTTTCTACAATGAGCAGTTCTTC
TRBV5-1	NA	TRBJ1-1	TRBD1	CASSTGQGYTEAFF	TGCGCCAGCAGCACAGGACAGGGGTACACTGAAGCTTTCTTT
TRBV11-3	NA	TRBJ1-5	NA	CASRSADSHQPQHF	TGTGCCAGCAGATCCGCCGACAGTCATCAGCCCCAGCATTTT
TRBV15	few	TRBJ2-1	NA	CATSRDSGIEQFF	TGTGCCACCAGCAGAGATTCGGGTATTGAGCAGTTCTTC
TRBV7-2	many	TRBJ2-6	NA	CASSPLPSGANVLTF	TGTGCCAGCAGCCCCCTCCCCTCTGGGGCCAACGTCCTGACTTTC
TRBV7-2	NA	TRBJ2-2	TRBD2	CASRPAGGGGELFF	TGTGCCAGCAGGCCAGCGGGGGGCGGCGGGGAGCTGTTTTTT
TRBV11-2	NA	TRBJ2-5	TRBD2	CASSLVRLAGRETQYF	TGTGCCAGCAGCTTAGTTCGGCTAGCGGGGCGGGAGACCCAGTACTTC
TRBV5-1	NA	TRBJ1-2	TRBD1	CASRQGTVDYGYTF	TGCGCCAGCCGACAGGGGACGGTTGACTATGGCTACACCTTC
TRBV5-1	NA	TRBJ1-2	NA	CASSLVADSGSGYTF	TGCGCCAGCAGCTTGGTAGCGGACAGCGGTTCGGGCTACACCTTC
TRBV3-1	NA	TRBJ2-3	NA	CASSRKITDTQYF	TGTGCCAGCAGCCGCAAGATCACAGATACGCAGTATTTT
TRBV6-2/TRBV6-3	many	TRBJ2-5	NA	CASSRDRRVETQYF	TGTGCCAGCAGTCGGGACCGACGGGTGGAGACCCAGTACTTC
TRBV7-9	many	TRBJ1-2	NA	CASTFDNAGSYGYTF	TGTGCCAGCACCTTCGACAACGCGGGGAGCTATGGCTACACCTTC
TRBV12-3/TRBV12-4	few	TRBJ1-6	TRBD1	CASSFGQGLSPLHF	TGTGCCAGCAGTTTCGGACAGGGTTTGTCACCCCTCCACTTT
TRBV7-9	NA	TRBJ1-4	NA	CASRHDRDLFF	TGTGCCAGCAGACACGACAGAGATCTGTTTTTT
TRBV7-3	few	TRBJ2-5	NA	CASSFRGEWWETQYF	TGTGCCAGCAGCTTTCGCGGGGAGTGGTGGGAGACCCAGTACTTC
TRBV7-3	NA	TRBJ2-1	NA	CASSLAGNNEQFF	TGTGCCAGCAGCTTAGCCGGGAACAATGAGCAGTTCTTC
TRBV6-2/TRBV6-3	NA	TRBJ2-3	NA	CASSYWASPDSQYF	TGTGCCAGCAGTTATTGGGCCTCCCCCGATTCCCAGTATTTT
TRBV5-6	few	TRBJ2-1	NA	CASSSDRWGYEQFF	TGTGCCAGCAGCTCTGACCGCTGGGGCTATGAGCAGTTCTTC
TRBV7-9	few	TRBJ1-1	TRBD1	CASSSPTGRATEAFF	TGTGCCAGCAGCTCGCCGACAGGGCGGGCCACTGAAGCTTTCTTT
TRBV25-1	few	TRBJ2-3	TRBD1	CASSEPGQPYTDTQYF	TGTGCCAGCAGTGAGCCGGGACAGCCCTACACAGATACGCAGTATTTT
TRBV20-1	NA	TRBJ2-3	TRBD1	CSARDPTGGHTDTQYF	TGCAGTGCGCGAGACCCGACAGGGGGCCACACAGATACGCAGTATTTT
TRBV4-2	few	TRBJ1-2	NA	CASSQGPLAIRVGGYTF	TGTGCCAGCAGCCAAGGGCCTTTGGCGATTCGAGTGGGCGGCTACACCTTC
TRBV3-1	NA	TRBJ1-2	NA	CASSQGTIGLGGGYTF	TGTGCCAGCAGCCAAGGAACGATTGGGCTTGGGGGGGGCTACACCTTC
TRBV29-1	NA	TRBJ2-5	NA	CSGLYTLETQYF	TGCAGCGGCCTCTATACGTTGGAGACCCAGTACTTC
TRBV4-3	NA	TRBJ2-7	NA	CASSQEWQLLYYEQYF	TGCGCCAGCAGCCAAGAATGGCAACTCTTATACTACGAGCAGTACTTC
TRBV6-2/TRBV6-3	few	TRBJ1-1	NA	CASSYAPGNTEAFF	TGTGCCAGCAGTTACGCTCCCGGGAACACTGAAGCTTTCTTT